A single sample gave rise to the 16 T cell receptor beta chains below, sequenced in a study of cytomegalovirus exposure and HLA in healthy donors. PCR was performed using 60 Vbeta and 13 Jbeta primers. Data came from immunoSEQ multiplex PCR; TCRdb stores just in-frame clones and leaves some out. The repertoire holds 95,000 to 150,000 clones, with about three quarters as singletons. Sequenced material: PBMCs. These receptors originate from a woman between 35 and 50 years old in good health and CMV-seropositive.

In its sample, this clone was seen a few times. This sequence joins TRBV4-1 and TRBJ2-5; D remains unclear. This CDR3 contains 15 residues. Trimming stripped 2 bases from V and 5 bases from J, with 15 bases between. Per the germline V gene, CDR1 is MGHRA and CDR2 is YSYEKL. The CDR3 loop reads CASSQPLGNGETQYF. The CDR3 nucleotides are TGCGCCAGCAGCCAACCACTGGGCAATGGGGAGACCCAGTACTTC.

The gene calls are TRBV7-2 and TRBJ1-2, with a weak D call TRBD1 (5 bases). V was pared by 5 bases and J by 5 bases, with 24 bases between. CDR1 and CDR2 (germline): SGHTA, FQGNSA. The CDR3 has 17 amino acids. CDR3 protein: CASSRVAATEREYGYTF. The CDR3 DNA reads as TGTGCCAGCAGCCGTGTTGCCGCGACAGAACGAGAATATGGCTACACCTTC.

The chain combines TRBV4-1 with TRBJ2-2; the D gene is possibly TRBD2 (5 bases). V was shortened by 4 bases and J by 4 bases, with 10 bases between the two germline ends. The germline V gene has CDR1 MGHRA and CDR2 YSYEKL. The CDR3 is 14 amino acids. The DNA of the CDR3 is TGCGCCAGCAGCCTACTAGGAGGCACCGGGGAGCTGTTTTTT. Translation gives CASSLLGGTGELFF.

The chain has TRBV11-2 and TRBJ2-7; D possibly corresponds to TRBD1 (6 bases). The CDR3 consists of 15 residues. V was shortened by 2 bases and J by 2 bases, with 13 bases between the two germline ends. Germline CDR1 and CDR2: SGHAT and FQNNGV. In nucleotides, the CDR3 is TGTGCCAGCAGCTTAAACAGGGCACAGACCTACGAGCAGTACTTC. Residues: CASSLNRAQTYEQYF.

The gene calls are TRBV10-3 and TRBJ2-1; 10 positions match TRBD1. Germline CDR1 reads ENHRY; CDR2 reads SYGVKD. Trimming cost V 7 bases and J 5 bases; bases outside gene matches: 2. This CDR3 has 13 amino acids. CDR3 DNA: TGTGCCATCAAAGGGACAGGGGACAATGAGCAGTTCTTC. Translated, it gives CAIKGTGDNEQFF.

This clone was counted only a few times. V and J are TRBV4-1 and TRBJ1-3; D is uncertain. CDR3 length equals 18 residues. Trimming shortened V by 3 bases and J by 1 base, and 19 bases separated the two germline ends. Germline values: CDR1 MGHRA, CDR2 YSYEKL. CDR3 sequence (DNA): TGCGCCAGCAGCCAGACCGGAGGCTCCGGCCGATCTGGAAACACCATATATTTT. This gives the protein CASSQTGGSGRSGNTIYF.

V and J are TRBV29-1 and TRBJ1-2; tentatively, D is TRBD1 (5 bases). V gave up 0 bases and J gave up 2 bases, with 7 bases separating them. This CDR3 has 13 residues. The V gene's germline CDR1 is SQVTM and CDR2 ANQGSEA. DNA for the CDR3: TGCAGCGTTGAAGAGGGGGGGAACTATGGCTACACCTTC. It encodes CSVEEGGNYGYTF.

V and J are TRBV5-8 and TRBJ2-3; 10 positions match TRBD1. Germline lookup yields CDR1 SGHTS and CDR2 YDEGEE. With 4 bases clipped from V and 4 bases from J, the junction kept 12 bases outside the gene matches. The CDR3 sequence is 17 residues long. The CDR3 sequence is CASSPRDRGVIADTQYF. The CDR3 coding sequence is TGTGCCAGCAGCCCCCGGGACAGGGGAGTAATAGCAGATACGCAGTATTTT. Together with reference TRBV5-8 and TRBJ2-3, the CDR3 gives the full variable domain: EAGVTQSPTHLIKTRGQQATLRCSPISGHTSVYWYQQALGLGLQFLLWYDEGEERNRGNFPPRFSGRQFPNYSSELNVNALELEDSALYLCASSPRDRGVIADTQYFGPGTRLTVL.

The rearrangement links TRBV7-2 to TRBJ1-5, with no clear D. V gave up 3 bases and J gave up 10 bases, with 10 bases separating them. This CDR3 has 12 residues. Germline assignment: CDR1 SGHTA and CDR2 FQGNSA. CDR3 nucleotide sequence: TGTGCCAGCAGCTTTCCCGTTGGCCCCCAGCATTTT. The encoded protein is CASSFPVGPQHF.

The chain is built from TRBV27 and TRBJ1-5, with D possibly matching TRBD1 (6 bases). Germline CDR1 MNHEY, CDR2 SMNVEV (reference sequence). The CDR3 sequence is 15 residues long. Trimming stripped 5 bases from V and 0 bases from J, with 11 bases between. This CDR3 reads CASSQGQTSNQPQHF. The CDR3 nucleotides are TGTGCCAGCAGTCAAGGACAGACTAGCAATCAGCCCCAGCATTTT.

This clone was recorded a few times. The chain uses TRBV6-6 and TRBJ2-3, with 9 positions matching TRBD2. J was trimmed by 14 bases and V by 7 bases; bases with no gene match: 13. The CDR3 length is 13 residues. Looked up from germline, CDR1 is MNHNY and CDR2 is SVGAGI (reference sequence). The CDR3 nucleotides are TGTGCCAGCACATCTACTAGCGGGCGTTTGAGGTATTTT. It specifies CASTSTSGRLRYF.

The chain recombines TRBV11-2 with TRBJ2-4; 14 bases match TRBD2. The CDR3 covers 18 residues. V lost 1 base to trimming and J lost 3 bases; unmatched junction nucleotides: 5. Germline CDR1 and CDR2: SGHAT and FQNNGV. CDR3 residues: CASSLGLAGGRGKNIQYF. CDR3 nucleotide sequence: TGTGCCAGCAGCTTAGGACTAGCGGGGGGGCGCGGCAAAAACATTCAGTACTTC.

This clone was seen once. The genes are TRBV10-3 and TRBJ2-7, with 7 bases aligning to TRBD1. The CDR3 contains 15 residues. J was trimmed by 1 base and V by 8 bases; bases with no gene match: 11. CDR1 and CDR2 (germline): ENHRY, SYGVKD. The CDR3 DNA sequence: TGTGCCATCCAACCAGGGGACAGCGAGTCCTACGAGCAGTACTTC. Its protein product is CAIQPGDSESYEQYF.

This chain uses TRBV5-1 with TRBJ2-7; the match to TRBD1 covers 8 bases. This CDR3 has 18 amino acids. V lost 4 bases to trimming and J lost 0 bases; unmatched junction nucleotides: 15. Germline CDR1 SGHRS, CDR2 YFSETQ. The CDR3 DNA is TGCGCCAGCAGCCTTCTAATCTCAGGGGGCCTAGGCTCCTACGAGCAGTACTTC. Residues: CASSLLISGGLGSYEQYF.

V and J are TRBV19 and TRBJ2-1, with 11 bases identical to TRBD2. Germline assignment: CDR1 LNHDA and CDR2 SQIVND (reference sequence). V was clipped by 6 bases and J by 5 bases; unmatched bases: 6. The CDR3 runs to 15 residues. The CDR3 spells CASSQLAGAHNEQFF. The CDR3 bases are TGTGCCAGTAGCCAACTAGCGGGGGCCCACAATGAGCAGTTCTTC.

This clone was detected many times. The V call is TRBV25-1, the J call TRBJ2-7; TRBD1 might be the D (5 bases). The CDR3 is made up of 12 amino acids. The germline gives CDR1 MGHDK, CDR2 SYGVNS. Trimming took off 7 bases at V and 5 bases at J, with 12 bases between the two ends. For the CDR3, the DNA is TGTGCCAGCAACCAGGGATTGAACGAGCAGTACTTC. Encoded protein: CASNQGLNEQYF.